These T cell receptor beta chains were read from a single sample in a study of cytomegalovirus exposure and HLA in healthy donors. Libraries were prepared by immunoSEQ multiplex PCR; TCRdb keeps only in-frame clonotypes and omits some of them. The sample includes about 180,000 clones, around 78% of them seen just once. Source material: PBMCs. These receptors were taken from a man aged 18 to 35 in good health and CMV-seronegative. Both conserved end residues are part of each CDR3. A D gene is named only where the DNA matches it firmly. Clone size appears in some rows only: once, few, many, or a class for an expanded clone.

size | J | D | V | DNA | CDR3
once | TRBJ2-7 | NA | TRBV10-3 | TGTGCCATCAGTACCCAGGATAGACCTTTCCCCTACGAGCAGTACTTC | CAISTQDRPFPYEQYF
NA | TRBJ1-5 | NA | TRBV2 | TGTGCCAGCAGTGAACAGGGGAACAATCAGCCCCAGCATTTT | CASSEQGNNQPQHF
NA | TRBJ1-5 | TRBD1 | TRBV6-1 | TGTGCCAGCAGTACAGACAGGGCGGCTCAGCCCCAGCATTTT | CASSTDRAAQPQHF
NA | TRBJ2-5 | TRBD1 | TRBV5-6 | TGTGCCAGCAGCTGGGGACAGGGGGCAGGAGAGACCCAGTACTTC | CASSWGQGAGETQYF
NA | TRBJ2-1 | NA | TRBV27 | TGTGCCAGCAGTTTAGGAGCGCGTAATGAGCAGTTCTTC | CASSLGARNEQFF
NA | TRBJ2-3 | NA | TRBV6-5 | TGTGCCAGCAGTCCGATTGGGGGGTACACAGATACGCAGTATTTT | CASSPIGGYTDTQYF
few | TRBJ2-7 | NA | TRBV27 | TGTGCCAGCAGTCCGTATAGCTCCTACGAGCAGTACTTC | CASSPYSSYEQYF
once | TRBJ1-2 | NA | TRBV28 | TGTGCCAGCTGCCGGACAGATACCGGCTACACCTTC | CASCRTDTGYTF
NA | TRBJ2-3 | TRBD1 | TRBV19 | TGTGCCAGTAGAGGGACAGGGGGCGGTACGCAGTATTTT | CASRGTGGGTQYF
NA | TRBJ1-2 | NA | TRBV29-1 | TGCAGCGTTGAATATCCCCAACCGGGGGGCTACACCTTC | CSVEYPQPGGYTF
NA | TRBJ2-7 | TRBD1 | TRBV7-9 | TGTGCCAGCAGCGGACAGGGGGAGTCCTACGAGCAGTACTTC | CASSGQGESYEQYF
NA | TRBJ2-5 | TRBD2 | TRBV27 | TGTGCCAGCAGTTTGGGACTAGCGGGGGGCCGGGAGACCCAGTACTTC | CASSLGLAGGRETQYF
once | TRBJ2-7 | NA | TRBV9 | TGTGCCAGCAGCGTAGACTGGGCACCAGACTACGAGCAGTACTTC | CASSVDWAPDYEQYF
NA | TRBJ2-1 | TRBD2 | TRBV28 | TGTGCCAGCAGCCCCGGGACTAGCGGGAGTCATGAGCAGTTCTTC | CASSPGTSGSHEQFF
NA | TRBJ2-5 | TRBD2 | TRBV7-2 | TGTGCCAGCAGCCCTCTAGCTAGCGGGAACCAAGAGACCCAGTACTTC | CASSPLASGNQETQYF
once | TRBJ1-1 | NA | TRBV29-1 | TGCAGCGTTGAAGGGAGGTTAAGTACTGAAGCTTTCTTT | CSVEGRLSTEAFF
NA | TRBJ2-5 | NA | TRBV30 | TGTGCCTGGAGTTTGGGGCTACGGGAGACCCAGTACTTC | CAWSLGLRETQYF
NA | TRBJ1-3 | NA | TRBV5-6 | TGTGCCAGCAGCCCAGGGTCCGGAAACACCATATATTTT | CASSPGSGNTIYF
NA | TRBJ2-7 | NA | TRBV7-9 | TGTGCCAGCGGGGGGTACGAGCAGTACTTC | CASGGYEQYF
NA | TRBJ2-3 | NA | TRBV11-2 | TGTGCCAGCAGCTTAGGGTACCCGGGACAAGCCACAGATACGCAGTATTTT | CASSLGYPGQATDTQYF
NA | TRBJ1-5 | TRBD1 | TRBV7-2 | TGTGCCAGCAGCTTGGGCAGGGGGAGGAATCAGCCCCAGCATTTT | CASSLGRGRNQPQHF
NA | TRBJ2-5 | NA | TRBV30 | TGTGCCTGGAGCGGGTCGGGGAAAGAGACCCAGTACTTC | CAWSGSGKETQYF
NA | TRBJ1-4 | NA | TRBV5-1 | TGCGCCAGCAGCTTTGGTGACAGGTCACTGGAAAAACTGTTTTTT | CASSFGDRSLEKLFF
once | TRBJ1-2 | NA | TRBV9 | TGTGCCAGCAGCCCGGGCCGGGGTCTTGGCTACACCTTC | CASSPGRGLGYTF
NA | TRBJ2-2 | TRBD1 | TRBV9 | TGTGCCAGCAGCGGGACAGGGCGCGGGGAGCTGTTTTTT | CASSGTGRGELFF
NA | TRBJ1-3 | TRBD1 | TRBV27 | TGTGCCAGCAGTAGAGCGGGACAGGGGTCAATTGGAAACACCATATATTTT | CASSRAGQGSIGNTIYF
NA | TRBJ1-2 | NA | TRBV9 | TGTGCCAGCAGCGTAGCCACGGGTAACTATGGCTACACCTTC | CASSVATGNYGYTF
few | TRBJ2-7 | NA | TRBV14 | TGTGCCAGCAGCCATACAGGGTCCTACGAGCAGTACTTC | CASSHTGSYEQYF
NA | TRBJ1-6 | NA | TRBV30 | TGTGCCTGGAGTGGCGGTTCACCCCTCCACTTT | CAWSGGSPLHF
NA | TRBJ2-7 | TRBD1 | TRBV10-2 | TGCGCCAGCAGTGAGGGGACAGCCTACGAGCAGTACTTC | CASSEGTAYEQYF
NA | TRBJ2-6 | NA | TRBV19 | TGTGCCAGTAGTAAGCCTTTGGGGGCTGCCAACGTCCTGACTTTC | CASSKPLGAANVLTF
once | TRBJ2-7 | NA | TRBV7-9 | TGTGCCAGCAGCATAGGACGGGACACTATATACGAGCAGTACTTC | CASSIGRDTIYEQYF
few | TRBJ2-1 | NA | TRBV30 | TGTGCCTGGAGCCCCGCCCGAGCGGAGCAGTTCTTC | CAWSPARAEQFF
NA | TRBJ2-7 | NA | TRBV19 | TGTGCCAGTAAGGATAGGGGGACCTACGAGCAGTACTTC | CASKDRGTYEQYF
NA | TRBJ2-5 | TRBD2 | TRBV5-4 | TGTGCCAGCAGCTCCGGACTAGCCGAACACCAAGAGACCCAGTACTTC | CASSSGLAEHQETQYF
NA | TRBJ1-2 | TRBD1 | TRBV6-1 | TGTACAACTGAGGGGGCGAGGTATGGCTACACCTTC | CTTEGARYGYTF
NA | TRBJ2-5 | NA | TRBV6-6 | TGTGCCAGCAGTCCCCAGGGTACGCGGGAGACCCAGTACTTC | CASSPQGTRETQYF
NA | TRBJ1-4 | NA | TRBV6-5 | TGTGCCAGCAGTTCGGGATCTCATGAAAAACTGTTTTTT | CASSSGSHEKLFF
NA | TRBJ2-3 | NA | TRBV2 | TGTGCCAGCAGTGAAGGCGGGGCAACGCAGTATTTT | CASSEGGATQYF
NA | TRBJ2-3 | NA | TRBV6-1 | TGTGCCAGCAGTGAAGCTACCCAGGGAGGGGGTACGCAGTATTTT | CASSEATQGGGTQYF
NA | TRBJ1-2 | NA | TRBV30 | TGTGCCTGGAGTCGCAGATATAACTATGGCTACACCTTC | CAWSRRYNYGYTF
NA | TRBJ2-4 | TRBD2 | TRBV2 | TGTGCCAGCAGCGGGGGGGTTGGGGAAGTTCAGTACTTC | CASSGGVGEVQYF
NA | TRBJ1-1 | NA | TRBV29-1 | TGCAGCGTTGAAAAGGTCGGCGGAAGGTCCGCTGAAGCTTTCTTT | CSVEKVGGRSAEAFF
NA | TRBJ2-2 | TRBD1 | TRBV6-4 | TGTGCCAGCAGTGAAGGACCGGACAGGGGTTCCGGGGAGCTGTTTTTT | CASSEGPDRGSGELFF
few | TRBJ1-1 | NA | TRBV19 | TGTGCCAGTATGGCCAACACTGAAGCTTTCTTT | CASMANTEAFF
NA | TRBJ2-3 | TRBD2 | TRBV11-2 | TGTGCCAGCAGCTTAGATACTAGCGGCCCACGTCTGTATTTT | CASSLDTSGPRLYF